This T cell receptor beta chain derives from a study of cytotoxic CD8 clonotypes in ibrutinib-treated CLL (dated by TCRdb to the early 2020s). Describing the broader study: The cohort included about 15 treatment-naive and around 10 relapsed/refractory patients; 17 were IGHV unmutated. Partial responses were observed in about 25 patients and complete responses in 2; after a median follow-up of 68 months, remission was maintained in 15 or so patients and progression was observed in around twelve. Response samples were taken after a median of roughly a year on treatment, ranging from about 6 to 40 months. Samples averaged about 260,000 productive templates and approximately 100,000 productive rearrangements. Of the approximately 91 people in the trial, 25 to 30 had longitudinal samples available. Cryopreserved peripheral blood mononuclear cells were obtained prior to treatment, at the time of response, and at either disease progression or sustained remission. Every sample from remission and from progressive disease was obtained while the patients were still on ibrutinib. Overall results and qualifications from the work: Baseline clonality was found to be higher than that of age-matched healthy donors and was strongly correlated with circulating CD8+ T-cell counts. Public clonotypes were found to be uncommon and were observed to contract or remain stable during treatment; the increase in clonality was shown to reflect expansion of private clonotypes at ibrutinib response. Lymph node repertoires were not examined, and the timing of sampling was not matched between patients in sustained remission and those whose disease progressed. Clonality rose at ibrutinib response, remained stable during sustained remission, and dropped back toward baseline at progression.

The V and J ends are trimmed by 0 bases and 1 base, leaving 7 bases between them. Taken from the germline V gene (reference sequence), the CDR1 and CDR2 loops are LNHNV and YYDKDF. Reading from cysteine to phenylalanine, the CDR3 counts 15 amino acids. Only the CDR3 portion is preserved as DNA: 45 bases, with reading frame beginning at the first base. On a MiSeq, deep resolution sequencing aimed for a depth between 1 in 1 million and 1 in 200,000 T cells, with each clonotype covered 10x on average. The immunoSEQ hsTCRB Kit was used to generate TCR beta libraries. In the paper's pipeline: Data were analyzed with ImmunoSEQ Data Assistant and ImmunoSEQ Analyzer, with V, D and J genes assigned per IMGT definitions. Clonality, which ranges from 0 to 1, was calculated by subtracting the normalized Shannon entropy of productive rearrangement frequencies from one. Public clonotype analysis was restricted to overrepresented clonotypes comprising at least 0.05% of each patient's repertoire. Thirteen repertoires from age-matched healthy donors, obtained from immuneACCESS, served as clonality controls. TCRdb mirrors the immuneACCESS table, restricted to in-frame sequences. Some clones are absent from its copies; in checked studies, under half trace to an unresolved V gene, and the reason for the others is unknown. V, J and clone size are taken as reported in that table, and D and trimming were inferred from the DNA itself. Counted in this sample were more than 200,000 clones; 70% of them appeared once. The top ten constitute 15% to 17% of the sample.

The sample's time point, from its label and the paper: 20 to 25 months on ibrutinib. About 2 micrograms of genomic DNA were extracted from cryopreserved PBMCs for TCR beta library preparation. Longitudinal blood samples from CLL patients on ibrutinib monotherapy were analyzed using high-throughput TCR beta sequencing. The patients took part in an open-label, single-center phase 2 trial of ibrutinib monotherapy. To note about this clone: Its antigen remains undetermined. It has no much larger one-base neighbor in the sample; base qualities were not kept.

The sequencing here drew on PBMCs, taken after 24 months of ibrutinib treatment. The TCR was taken from a human donor with chronic lymphocytic leukemia. This sequence uses TRBV15 and TRBJ1-3, with the D gene call left open. The nucleotides read TGTGCCACCAGCAGAGATAGCAGGTCTGGAAACACCATATATTTT. Protein translation: CATSRDSRSGNTIYF.